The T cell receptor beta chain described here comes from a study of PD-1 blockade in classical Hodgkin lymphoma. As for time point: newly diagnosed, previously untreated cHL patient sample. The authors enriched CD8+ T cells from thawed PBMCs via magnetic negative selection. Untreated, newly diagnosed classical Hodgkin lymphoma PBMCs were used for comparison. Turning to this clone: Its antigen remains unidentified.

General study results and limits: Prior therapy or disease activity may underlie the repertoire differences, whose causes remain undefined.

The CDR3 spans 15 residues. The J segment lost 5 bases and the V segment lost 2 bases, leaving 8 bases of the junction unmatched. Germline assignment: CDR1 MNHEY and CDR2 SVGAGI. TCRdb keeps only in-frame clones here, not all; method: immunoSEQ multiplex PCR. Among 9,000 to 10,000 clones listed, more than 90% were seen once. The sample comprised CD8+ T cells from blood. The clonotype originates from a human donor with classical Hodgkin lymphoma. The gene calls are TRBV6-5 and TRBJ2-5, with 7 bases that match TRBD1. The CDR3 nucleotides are TGTGCCAGCAGTTACACAACAGGGGCGGCGGAGACCCAGTACTTC. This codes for CASSYTTGAAETQYF.